This T cell receptor (beta chain) originates from a study of blood T cell repertoires in COVID-19. Study overall: COVID-19 samples, acute and convalescent, were from the United States, Italy and Spain. PBMCs, B-cell-depleted T cells, or T cells were the source of the cDNA or gDNA that made up the material.

Germline trimming cut 2 bases from V and 4 bases from J; bases unmatched to any gene: 8. Germline-derived CDR1 and CDR2 are KGHSY and FQNENV. The CDR3 contains 17 residues. In the source study's methods: Nucleated cell counts were estimated from reference gene primer amplification. Generated by immunoSEQ multiplex PCR, the TCRdb table keeps only in-frame clones and is missing some. V and J calls and clone size come straight from that table; D and trimming were deduced from the DNA. The sample records roughly 47,000 clones, over 80% being singletons. V usage is TRBV16 and J usage is TRBJ1-6, with 7 nucleotides matching TRBD1. The sequenced material came from peripheral blood. This TCR was sampled from a man in his forties or fifties with acute or convalescent COVID-19. CDR3 bases: TGTGCCAGCAGCCAAGACGGGGGGGACAGTTATAATTCACCCCTCCACTTT. Encoded protein: CASSQDGGDSYNSPLHF.